The T cell receptor (beta chain) under discussion was sequenced for a study of CD8 T cells in Susac syndrome. It was with random hexamers that 0.5 to 1 ug RNA was reverse transcribed. TCRdb reprocessed the immunoSEQ multiplex PCR reads via MiXCR and lists one record per CDR3 protein. The sample lists approximately 210,000 distinct CDR3 sequences, around 93% occurring once. V shed 4 bases and J 2 bases; nucleotides not matched to a gene: 4. From germline, CDR1 is MDHEN and CDR2 SYDVKM. This CDR3 has 14 amino acids. What was sequenced was CD4+ T cells from PBMCs. The chain couples TRBV28 to TRBJ1-2; 7 nucleotides line up with TRBD1. The clonotype originates from a human donor with Susac syndrome. The CDR3 here is CASSSGQSNYGYTF. The CDR3 DNA follows: TGTGCCAGCAGTTCGGGACAGAGCAACTATGGCTACACCTTC.